This T cell receptor (beta chain) emerged from a study of OX40 agonist ivuxolimab in advanced cancers. Using immunoSEQ multiplex PCR, the repertoire was profiled, and TCRdb retains in-frame clones only, with some absent. The sample includes more than 65,000 clones, 70% to 90% of them seen just once. Trimming left V 4 bases short and J 2 bases short, with 12 bases between. CDR3 length: 14 residues. Looked up from germline, CDR1 is SGHNT and CDR2 is YYREEE (reference sequence). The chain employs TRBV5-4 and TRBJ1-1; maybe TRBD1 (5 bases). The material was CD4+ or CD8+ T cells sorted from blood, obtained in a trial of the OX40 agonist ivuxolimab. This TCR was sampled from an adult with an advanced solid tumor such as melanoma, head and neck, liver or kidney cancer. Here the CDR3 reads CASSIPGANTEAFF. The DNA of the CDR3 is TGTGCCAGCAGCATTCCCGGGGCTAACACTGAAGCTTTCTTT.